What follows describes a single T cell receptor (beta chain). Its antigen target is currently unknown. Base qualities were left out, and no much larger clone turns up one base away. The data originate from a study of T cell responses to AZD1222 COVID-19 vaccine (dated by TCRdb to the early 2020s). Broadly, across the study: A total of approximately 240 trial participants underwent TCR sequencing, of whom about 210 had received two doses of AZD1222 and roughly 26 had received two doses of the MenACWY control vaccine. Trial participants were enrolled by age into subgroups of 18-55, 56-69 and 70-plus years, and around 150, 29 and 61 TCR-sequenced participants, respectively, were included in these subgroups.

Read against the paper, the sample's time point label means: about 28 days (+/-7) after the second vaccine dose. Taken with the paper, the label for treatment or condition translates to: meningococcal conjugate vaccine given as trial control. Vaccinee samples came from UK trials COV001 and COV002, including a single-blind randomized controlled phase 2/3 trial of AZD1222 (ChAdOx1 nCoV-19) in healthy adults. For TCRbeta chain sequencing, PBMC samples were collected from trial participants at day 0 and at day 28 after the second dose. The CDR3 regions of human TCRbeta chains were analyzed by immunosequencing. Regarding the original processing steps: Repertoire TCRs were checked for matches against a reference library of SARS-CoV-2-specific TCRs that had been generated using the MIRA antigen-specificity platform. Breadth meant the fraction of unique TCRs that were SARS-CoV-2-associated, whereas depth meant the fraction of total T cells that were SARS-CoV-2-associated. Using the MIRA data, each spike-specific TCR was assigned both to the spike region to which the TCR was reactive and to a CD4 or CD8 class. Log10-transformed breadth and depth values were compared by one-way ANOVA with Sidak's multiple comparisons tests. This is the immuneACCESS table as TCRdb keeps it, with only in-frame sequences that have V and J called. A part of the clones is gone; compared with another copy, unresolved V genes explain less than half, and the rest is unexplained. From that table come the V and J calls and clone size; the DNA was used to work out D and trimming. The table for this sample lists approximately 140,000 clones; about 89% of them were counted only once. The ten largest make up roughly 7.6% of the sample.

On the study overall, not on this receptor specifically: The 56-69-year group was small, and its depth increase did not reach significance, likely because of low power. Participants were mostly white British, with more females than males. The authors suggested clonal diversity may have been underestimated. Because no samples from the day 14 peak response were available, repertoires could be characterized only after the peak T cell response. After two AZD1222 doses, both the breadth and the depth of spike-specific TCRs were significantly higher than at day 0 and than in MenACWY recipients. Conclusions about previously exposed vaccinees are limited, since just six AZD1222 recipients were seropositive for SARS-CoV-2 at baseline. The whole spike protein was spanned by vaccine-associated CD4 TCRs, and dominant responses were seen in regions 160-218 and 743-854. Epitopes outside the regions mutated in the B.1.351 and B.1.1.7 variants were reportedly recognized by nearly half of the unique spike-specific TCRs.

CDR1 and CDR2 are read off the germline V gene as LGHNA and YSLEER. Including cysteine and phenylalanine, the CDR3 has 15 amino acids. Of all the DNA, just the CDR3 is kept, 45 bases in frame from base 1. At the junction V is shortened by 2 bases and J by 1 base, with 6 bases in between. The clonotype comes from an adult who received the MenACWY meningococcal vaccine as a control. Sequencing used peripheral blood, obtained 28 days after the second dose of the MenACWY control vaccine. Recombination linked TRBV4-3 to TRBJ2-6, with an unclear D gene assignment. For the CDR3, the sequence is CASSQMTSGANVLTF. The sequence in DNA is TGCGCCAGCAGCCAAATGACTTCTGGGGCCAACGTCCTGACTTTC.